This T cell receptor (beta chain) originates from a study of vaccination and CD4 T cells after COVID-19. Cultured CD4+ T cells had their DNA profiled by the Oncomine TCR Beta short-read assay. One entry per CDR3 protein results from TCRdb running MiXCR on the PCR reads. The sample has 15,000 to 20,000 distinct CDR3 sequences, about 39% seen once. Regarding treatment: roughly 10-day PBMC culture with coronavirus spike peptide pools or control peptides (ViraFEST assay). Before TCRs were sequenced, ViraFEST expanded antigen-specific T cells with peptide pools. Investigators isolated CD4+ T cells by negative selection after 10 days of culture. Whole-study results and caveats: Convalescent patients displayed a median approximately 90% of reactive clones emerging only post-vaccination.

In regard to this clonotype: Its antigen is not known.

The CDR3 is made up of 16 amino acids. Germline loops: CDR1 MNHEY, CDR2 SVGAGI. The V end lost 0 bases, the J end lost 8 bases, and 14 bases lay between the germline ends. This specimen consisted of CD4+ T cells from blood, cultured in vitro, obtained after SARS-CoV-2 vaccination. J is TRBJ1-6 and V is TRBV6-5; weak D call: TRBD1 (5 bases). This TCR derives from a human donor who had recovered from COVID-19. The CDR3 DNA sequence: TGTGCCAGCAGTTACTCGATAGGGGCTGTTGATTCACCCCTCCACTTT. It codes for CASSYSIGAVDSPLHF.